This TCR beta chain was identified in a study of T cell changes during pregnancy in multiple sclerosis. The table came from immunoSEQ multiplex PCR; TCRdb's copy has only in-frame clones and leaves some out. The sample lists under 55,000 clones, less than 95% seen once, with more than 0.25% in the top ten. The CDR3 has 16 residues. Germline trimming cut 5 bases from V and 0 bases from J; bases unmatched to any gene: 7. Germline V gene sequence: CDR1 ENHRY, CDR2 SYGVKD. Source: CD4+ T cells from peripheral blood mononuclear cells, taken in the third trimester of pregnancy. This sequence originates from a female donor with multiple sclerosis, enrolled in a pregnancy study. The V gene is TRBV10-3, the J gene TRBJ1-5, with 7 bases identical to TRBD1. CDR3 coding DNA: TGTGCCATCAGTTCGACAGGGTTGGGTAGCAATCAGCCCCAGCATTTT. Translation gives CAISSTGLGSNQPQHF.